The next 30 T cell receptor beta chains were all read from a single sample in a study of blood T cell repertoires in COVID-19. Data came from immunoSEQ multiplex PCR; TCRdb stores just in-frame clones and leaves some out. The sample holds over 80,000 clones, around 74% seen once. Sequenced material: peripheral blood. These receptors came from a woman older than 75 with active or convalescent COVID-19.

V and J are TRBV6-5 and TRBJ1-2; 8 positions agree with TRBD1. CDR3 length: 14 amino acids. Losses at the gene ends were 5 bases for V and 3 bases for J; bases not matched to a gene: 5. Looked up from germline, CDR1 is MNHEY and CDR2 is SVGAGI. The DNA for the CDR3 is TGTGCCAGCAGTATCGCGACAGGGGACTATGGCTACACCTTC. This gives the protein CASSIATGDYGYTF.

The DNA for the CDR3 is TGTGCCAGCAGCGTACGACAGGGGGCAACAGATACGCAGTATTTT. It yields the protein CASSVRQGATDTQYF. The genes are TRBV7-9 and TRBJ2-3; TRBD1 matches 10 bases. The CDR3 has 15 amino acids. Trimming at V came to 5 bases and at J to 3 bases, leaving 5 bases not matched to a gene. Germline V CDR1 and CDR2: SEHNR, FQNEAQ (reference sequence). Full variable domain (remainder filled in from reference TRBV7-9 and TRBJ2-3): DTGVSQNPRHKITKRGQNVTFRCDPISEHNRLYWYRQTLGQGPEFLTYFQNEAQLEKSRLLSDRFSAERPKGSFSTLEIQRTEQGDSAMYLCASSVRQGATDTQYFGPGTRLTVL.

The genes are TRBV7-9 and TRBJ2-3; D is perhaps TRBD2 (5 bases). The length of the CDR3 is 14 residues. V lost 6 bases, J lost 3 bases, and 13 bases lay in between. Germline-derived CDR1 and CDR2 are SEHNR and FQNEAQ (reference sequence). CDR3: CASRPAGGTDTQYF. The CDR3 coding sequence is TGTGCCAGCAGGCCCGCGGGTGGGACAGATACGCAGTATTTT.

The chain's CDR3 is CASSPPGGFGEQYF. The CDR3 nucleotides are TGTGCCAGCAGCCCCCCGGGAGGGTTTGGCGAGCAGTACTTC. V is TRBV5-4 and J is TRBJ2-7; 8 nucleotides match TRBD2. The germline CDR1 and CDR2 sequences are SGHNT and YYREEE (reference sequence). Trimming took 4 bases from V and 6 from J; bases not matched to a gene: 9. The CDR3 length is 14 residues.

The chain has TRBV5-1 and TRBJ2-7, with D uncertain. Trimming removed 4 bases at V and 3 bases at J, with 11 bases between. Germline lookup yields CDR1 SGHRS and CDR2 YFSETQ. This CDR3 comprises 13 residues. CDR3 residues: CASSAEAVYEQYF. In nucleotides, the CDR3 is TGCGCCAGCAGCGCCGAGGCAGTCTACGAGCAGTACTTC.

The chain has TRBV19 and TRBJ2-1; TRBD2 matches at 7 bases. After removal of 4 bases from V and 3 bases from J, the junction contained 21 bases not matched to a gene. This CDR3 has 20 residues. Germline V gene sequence: CDR1 LNHDA, CDR2 SQIVND (reference sequence). The CDR3 bases are TGTGCCAGTAGTAAGGCGGCGGGAGTGCTGTCTAATAGTTACTACAATGAGCAGTTCTTC. Translation: CASSKAAGVLSNSYYNEQFF.

The chain recombines TRBV6-6 with TRBJ1-1, with a tentative D call TRBD1 (6 bases). Germline V CDR1 and CDR2: MNHNY, SVGAGI (reference sequence). Between the trimmed V and J ends, which lost 0 bases and 1 base, there was a span of 6 bases. The CDR3 is 14 amino acids. The CDR3 region is CASSYSGGNTEAFF. Written as DNA, the CDR3 is TGTGCCAGCAGTTACTCAGGGGGGAACACTGAAGCTTTCTTT.

J is TRBJ2-1 and V is TRBV9; 12 nucleotides match TRBD2. This CDR3 comprises 15 residues. Germline V gene lookup returns CDR1 SGDLS and CDR2 YYNGEE. V was clipped by 2 bases and J by 8 bases; unmatched bases: 5. The CDR3 here is CASSVTSGSFHEQFF. CDR3 in DNA: TGTGCCAGCAGCGTGACTAGCGGGAGTTTCCATGAGCAGTTCTTC.

V is TRBV30 and J is TRBJ1-1, with 10 nucleotides matching TRBD1. This CDR3 has 14 residues. J lost 4 bases, V lost 5 bases, and 7 bases had no gene match. Germline loops: CDR1 GTSNPN, CDR2 SVGIG (reference sequence). CDR3 sequence reads: CAWVPGQGTTEAFF. The CDR3, as DNA: TGTGCCTGGGTTCCGGGACAGGGGACCACTGAAGCTTTCTTT. Looking up the rest from reference TRBV30 and TRBJ1-1 gives the full variable domain: SQTIHQWPATLVQPVGSPLSLECTVEGTSNPNLYWYRQAAGRGLQLLFYSVGIGQISSEVPQNLSASRPQDRQFILSSKKLLLSDSGFYLCAWVPGQGTTEAFFGQGTRLTVV.

This chain connects TRBV10-3 to TRBJ1-3; 7 positions match TRBD1. CDR1 ENHRY and CDR2 SYGVKD come from the germline V gene. The V gene end was trimmed by 4 bases and the J gene end by 0 bases; junction bases not matched to a gene: 9. The CDR3 has 17 amino acids. The CDR3 spells CAISGGTATISGNTIYF. The CDR3 coding sequence is TGTGCCATCAGTGGGGGGACAGCGACCATCTCTGGAAACACCATATATTTT.

The sample holds a few counts of this clone. A junction boundary mismatches the germline segment, possibly from a read error. The chain recombines TRBV5-1 with TRBJ2-5, with TRBD1 as a possible D gene (6 bases). This CDR3 spans 17 amino acids. The germline V gene has CDR1 SGHRS and CDR2 YFSETQ. CDR3 amino acids: CASSLAGRGAGRETQYF. CDR3 coding DNA: TGTGCCAGCAGCTTGGCCGGCAGGGGCGCCGGAAGAGAGACCCAGTACTTC. Full variable domain (outside the CDR3, taken from reference TRBV5-1 and TRBJ2-5): KAGVTQTPRYLIKTRGQQVTLSCSPISGHRSVSWYQQTPGQGLQFLFEYFSETQRNKGNFPGRFSGRQFSNSRSEMNVSTLELGDSALYLCASSLAGRGAGRETQYFGPGTRLLVL.

This rearrangement joins TRBV5-1 to TRBJ1-1; the match to TRBD1 covers 10 bases. V lost 7 bases, J lost 4 bases, and 13 bases stayed unmatched. The CDR3 sequence is 16 residues long. Germline lookup yields CDR1 SGHRS and CDR2 YFSETQ. The CDR3 sequence: CASSRRQGALSTEAFF. In nucleotides, the CDR3 is TGCGCCAGCTCAAGGAGACAGGGGGCGTTAAGCACTGAAGCTTTCTTT.

The chain joins TRBV6-1 to TRBJ1-6, with unresolved D. Per germline, CDR1 MNHNS and CDR2 SASEGT. The CDR3 length is 14 residues. V lost 0 bases and J lost 10, with 10 bases in between. The CDR3: CASSEAPEGSPLHF. The CDR3 nucleotides read TGTGCCAGCAGTGAAGCACCGGAGGGCTCACCCCTCCACTTT.

The chain uses TRBV7-2 and TRBJ1-1; 10 bases match TRBD1. This CDR3 contains 17 residues. Trimming took 5 bases from V and 0 from J; bases not matched to a gene: 9. CDR1 and CDR2 from the germline V gene are SGHTA and FQGNSA. DNA of the CDR3: TGTGCCAGCAGCCTTGCCGGGACAGGGGTAATGAACACTGAAGCTTTCTTT. It encodes CASSLAGTGVMNTEAFF.

With respect to this clone: One end of the junction fails to match germline, which may point to a read error. V usage is TRBV5-1 and J usage is TRBJ1-6; possibly TRBD1 for D (6 bases). Germline V gene lookup returns CDR1 SGHRS and CDR2 YFSETQ. The CDR3 is made up of 17 amino acids. CDR3 DNA sequence: TGTGCCAGCAGATGGGAAGGGGGGGGTGCGGATAATTCACCCCTCCACTTT. Its protein is CASRWEGGGADNSPLHF.

DNA for the CDR3: TGCAGCGTTGAAAAGGGGAATGAGCAGTTCTTC. The encoded protein is CSVEKGNEQFF. This chain links TRBV29-1 with TRBJ2-1; tentatively, D is TRBD1 (5 bases). V gave up 2 bases and J gave up 7 bases, with 6 bases separating them. CDR1 SQVTM and CDR2 ANQGSEA come from the germline V gene. The CDR3 has 11 residues.

The chain employs TRBV7-9 and TRBJ2-1; 10 bases match TRBD2. The junction had 5 bases not matched to a gene; V was cut back by 5 bases and J by 4 bases. The CDR3 has 15 amino acids. Germline CDR1 is SEHNR and CDR2 is FQNEAQ (reference sequence). Written as DNA, the CDR3 is TGTGCCAGCAGCCCCGGACTAGCGGATTACAATGAGCAGTTCTTC. Translating gives CASSPGLADYNEQFF.

The chain employs TRBV6-5 and TRBJ1-2; D remains unclear. CDR1 and CDR2 from the germline V gene are MNHEY and SVGAGI. The CDR3 consists of 15 residues. Trimming left V 6 bases short and J 0 bases short, with 14 bases between. CDR3: CASRTRTGSNYGYTF. In DNA, the CDR3 is TGTGCCAGCAGAACAAGGACGGGATCTAACTATGGCTACACCTTC.

V gene TRBV2 combines with J gene TRBJ2-7, with 8 bases aligning to TRBD1. The CDR3 has 14 amino acids. In germline, CDR1 is SNHLY, CDR2 FYNNEI. The junction had 8 bases not matched to a gene; V was cut back by 4 bases and J by 6 bases. DNA of the CDR3: TGTGCCAGCAGTGGTTTTGGGACAGGTGTCGAGCAGTACTTC. It codes for CASSGFGTGVEQYF.

The chain has TRBV28 and TRBJ2-7, with 11 bases fitting TRBD1. There are 15 residues in the CDR3. Germline V gene data show CDR1 as MDHEN and CDR2 as SYDVKM. V gave up 6 bases and J gave up 6 bases; unmatched junction bases: 10. The CDR3 sequence: CASSPGQGAIPEQYF. CDR3 nucleotides: TGTGCCAGCAGCCCAGGACAGGGGGCGATCCCCGAGCAGTACTTC. The variable domain in full, completed from reference TRBV28 and TRBJ2-7, reads DVKVTQSSRYLVKRTGEKVFLECVQDMDHENMFWYRQDPGLGLRLIYFSYDVKMKEKGDIPEGYSVSREKKERFSLILESASTNQTSMYLCASSPGQGAIPEQYFGPGTRLTVT.

CDR3 protein: CASSYRTRPLGNEQFF. The CDR3 coding sequence is TGTGCCAGCAGTTATCGGACTCGCCCATTGGGAAATGAGCAGTTCTTC. The chain links TRBV6-5 to TRBJ2-1, with D tentatively TRBD2 (5 bases). There are 16 residues in the CDR3. The germline gives CDR1 MNHEY, CDR2 SVGAGI. V gave up 3 bases and J gave up 7 bases, with 19 bases separating them.

The V call is TRBV27, the J call TRBJ1-5, with TRBD1 as a possible D gene (6 bases). Trimming shortened V by 5 bases and J by 2 bases, and 13 bases separated the two germline ends. The germline CDR1 and CDR2 sequences are MNHEY and SMNVEV (reference sequence). CDR3 size: 15 residues. CDR3 residues: CASSLGQFGNQPQHF. CDR3 bases: TGTGCCAGCAGTCTCGGACAGTTCGGCAATCAGCCCCAGCATTTT.

The sample holds one count of this clone. The J gene is TRBJ2-3, the V gene TRBV21-1; TRBD2 is taken as the D call from the table, unchecked against the DNA. TRBV21-1 is shown as a pseudogene. This CDR3 comprises 17 residues. CDR3 nucleotide sequence: TGTGCCAGCAGCAACCTGACTAGCGGGAGGAGAACAGATACGCAGTATTTT. This encodes CASSNLTSGRRTDTQYF.

This chain links TRBV28 with TRBJ1-2, with D maybe TRBD1 (6 bases). The CDR3 totals 13 residues. Trimming cost V 5 bases and J 2 bases, with 9 bases left between them. Germline CDR1 reads MDHEN; CDR2 reads SYDVKM. The CDR3, as DNA: TGTGCCAGCAGTCCTGACAGGAACTATGGCTACACCTTC. Its protein product is CASSPDRNYGYTF.

V is TRBV6-2 or TRBV6-3 and J is TRBJ1-2; D gene ambiguous. This CDR3 spans 14 amino acids. The germline V gene has CDR1 MNHEY and CDR2 SVGEGT. V was pared by 2 bases and J by 2 bases, with 9 bases between. This chain's CDR3 is CASSYLGLNYGYTF. As DNA, the CDR3 is TGTGCCAGCAGTTACCTTGGGCTCAACTATGGCTACACCTTC.

J is TRBJ1-2 and V is TRBV7-2; D is undetermined. The CDR3 sequence is 12 residues long. From germline, CDR1 is SGHTA and CDR2 FQGNSA. The V end was cut by 1 base, the J end by 8 bases, with 8 bases between. The CDR3 is CASSLVSGGYTF. The CDR3 DNA reads as TGTGCCAGCAGCTTAGTAAGCGGGGGCTACACCTTC. Together with reference TRBV7-2 and TRBJ1-2, the CDR3 gives the full variable domain: GAGVSQSPSNKVTEKGKDVELRCDPISGHTALYWYRQSLGQGLEFLIYFQGNSAPDKSGLPSDRFSAERTGGSVSTLTIQRTQQEDSAVYLCASSLVSGGYTFGSGTRLTVV.

The chain joins TRBV19 to TRBJ2-1, with 11 bases identical to TRBD2. Germline V gene lookup returns CDR1 LNHDA and CDR2 SQIVND (reference sequence). V shed 7 bases and J 2 bases; nucleotides not matched to a gene: 4. The CDR3 sequence is 15 residues long. The DNA of the CDR3 is TGTGCCAGTATGAGGACTAGCGGGCCCTACAATGAGCAGTTCTTC. It is translated as CASMRTSGPYNEQFF. Together with reference TRBV19 and TRBJ2-1, the CDR3 gives the full variable domain: DGGITQSPKYLFRKEGQNVTLSCEQNLNHDAMYWYRQDPGQGLRLIYYSQIVNDFQKGDIAEGYSVSREKKESFPLTVTSAQKNPTAFYLCASMRTSGPYNEQFFGPGTRLTVL.

The V gene is TRBV5-1, the J gene TRBJ2-7; the match to TRBD2 covers 11 bases. J was trimmed by 2 bases and V by 3 bases; bases with no gene match: 4. Germline V gene sequence: CDR1 SGHRS, CDR2 YFSETQ. This CDR3 has 15 residues. The CDR3 DNA reads TGCGCCAGCAGCTCCGCTAGCGGGGGGACCTACGAGCAGTACTTC. This codes for CASSSASGGTYEQYF.

J is TRBJ1-1 and V is TRBV5-8; D perhaps matches TRBD1 (6 bases). CDR1 SGHTS and CDR2 YDEGEE come from the germline V gene. The CDR3 sequence is 19 residues long. V lost 4 bases and J lost 0, with 25 bases in between. The DNA for the CDR3 is TGTGCCAGCAGCCCCGCTCTGATGGGACAAACGAGATTGAACACTGAAGCTTTCTTT. The encoded protein is CASSPALMGQTRLNTEAFF. The variable domain in full, completed from reference TRBV5-8 and TRBJ1-1, reads EAGVTQSPTHLIKTRGQQATLRCSPISGHTSVYWYQQALGLGLQFLLWYDEGEERNRGNFPPRFSGRQFPNYSSELNVNALELEDSALYLCASSPALMGQTRLNTEAFFGQGTRLTVV.

This clone has ten or more counts. The CDR3 loop is CASSLDSMPYEQYF. The CDR3 bases are TGCGCCAGCAGCTTGGATAGCATGCCCTACGAGCAGTACTTC. The rearrangement joins TRBV5-1 to TRBJ2-7; D is uncertain. The germline V gene has CDR1 SGHRS and CDR2 YFSETQ. The CDR3 runs to 14 residues. The germline V and J ends were trimmed by 0 bases and 2 bases, with 9 bases remaining between them.